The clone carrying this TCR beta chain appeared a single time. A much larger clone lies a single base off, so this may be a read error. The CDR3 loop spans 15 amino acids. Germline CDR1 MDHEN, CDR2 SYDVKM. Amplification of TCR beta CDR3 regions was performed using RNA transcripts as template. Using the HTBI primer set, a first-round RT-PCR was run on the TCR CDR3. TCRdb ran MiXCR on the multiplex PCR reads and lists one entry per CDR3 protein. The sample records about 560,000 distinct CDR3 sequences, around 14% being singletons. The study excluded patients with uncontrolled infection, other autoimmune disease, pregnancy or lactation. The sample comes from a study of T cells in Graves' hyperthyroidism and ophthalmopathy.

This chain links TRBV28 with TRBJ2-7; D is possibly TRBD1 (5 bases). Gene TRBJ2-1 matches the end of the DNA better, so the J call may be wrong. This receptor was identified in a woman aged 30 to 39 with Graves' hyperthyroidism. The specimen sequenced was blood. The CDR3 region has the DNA TGTGCCAGCTTACCCCTGGGGCCAACCTCCTACGAGCAGTTCTTC. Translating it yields CASLPLGPTSYEQFF.